The clone carrying this T cell receptor beta chain was observed once. This CDR3 comprises 16 residues. The germline V gene encodes CDR1 SGHRS and CDR2 YFSETQ. Germline trimming cut 3 bases from V and 10 bases from J; bases unmatched to any gene: 14. This specimen belongs to a study of blood T cell repertoires in COVID-19. Looking at the study overall: Samples taken during acute and convalescent COVID-19 were collected in the United States, Italy and Spain.

Those who participated ranged in age from roughly 18 to 89 years and resided in under 25 US areas. Participants reported their clinical history, and cohort assignment relied on those reports. Authors' analysis steps: Counts of nucleated cells, estimated from reference gene primer amplification, were obtained. Sequencing was performed with immunoSEQ multiplex PCR; in TCRdb, only in-frame clones are kept and a portion is missing. The V and J calls and the clone size are those of that table, but D and trimming were determined from the DNA. The sample yields a few hundred thousand clones, 65% to 85% seen once.

This receptor was identified in a woman aged 35 to 49 who had recovered from COVID-19. Sequencing input: PBMCs or T cells enriched from blood (not recorded which). The chain couples TRBV5-1 to TRBJ2-1, with 9 nucleotides matching TRBD1. For the CDR3, the DNA is TGCGCCAGCAGCTACTCACTCCGGGACAGGGAGAGGGAGCAGTTCTTC. Its protein is CASSYSLRDREREQFF.